This T cell receptor (beta chain) was profiled in a study of STAT3 mutations in large granular lymphocyte leukemia. Overall study: Roughly two fifths of treated T-LGLL patients showed hematologic response to immunosuppression.

The germline V gene has CDR1 GTSNPN and CDR2 SVGIG (reference sequence). Trimming took off 0 bases at V and 10 bases at J, with 16 bases between the two ends. The CDR3 length is 15 residues. Each sample's TCRbeta library yielded on average about 41,000 productive templates. The protocol was immunoSEQ multiplex PCR, while the TCRdb copy is restricted to in-frame clones and leaves out a portion. The sample contains fewer than 11,000 clones, 70% to 90% of which appear only once. On this clone itself: Its target is not known.

Broader study findings: In some patients, a small highly pathogenic clone possibly went undetected. In T-cell large granular lymphocyte leukemia, about half of patients showed multiple immunodominant subclonotypes. Treatment regimens differed across patients between samplings.

The TCR comes from a man in his 60s with T-cell large granular lymphocyte leukemia. Some clones in this sample may be carry-over from other donors' samples. This sequence joins TRBV30 and TRBJ1-6; TRBD1 might be the D (5 bases). The sample consisted of peripheral blood mononuclear cells. The DNA for the CDR3 is TGTGCCTGGAGTGTGGGCCAGGGAGCGGCCTCACCCCTCCACTTT. This sequence encodes CAWSVGQGAASPLHF.